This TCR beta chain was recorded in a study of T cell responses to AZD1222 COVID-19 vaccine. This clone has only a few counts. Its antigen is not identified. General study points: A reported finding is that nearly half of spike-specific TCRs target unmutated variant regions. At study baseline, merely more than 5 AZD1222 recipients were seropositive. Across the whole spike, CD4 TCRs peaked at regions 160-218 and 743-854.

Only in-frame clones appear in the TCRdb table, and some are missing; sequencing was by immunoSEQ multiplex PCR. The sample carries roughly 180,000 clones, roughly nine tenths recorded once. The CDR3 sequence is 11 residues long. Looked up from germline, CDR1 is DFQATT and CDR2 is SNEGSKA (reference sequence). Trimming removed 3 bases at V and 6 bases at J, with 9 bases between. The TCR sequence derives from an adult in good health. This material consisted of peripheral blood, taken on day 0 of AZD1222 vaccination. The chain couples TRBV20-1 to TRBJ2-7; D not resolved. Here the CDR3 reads CSASPGGEQYF. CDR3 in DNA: TGCAGTGCTAGTCCGGGTGGCGAGCAGTACTTC.